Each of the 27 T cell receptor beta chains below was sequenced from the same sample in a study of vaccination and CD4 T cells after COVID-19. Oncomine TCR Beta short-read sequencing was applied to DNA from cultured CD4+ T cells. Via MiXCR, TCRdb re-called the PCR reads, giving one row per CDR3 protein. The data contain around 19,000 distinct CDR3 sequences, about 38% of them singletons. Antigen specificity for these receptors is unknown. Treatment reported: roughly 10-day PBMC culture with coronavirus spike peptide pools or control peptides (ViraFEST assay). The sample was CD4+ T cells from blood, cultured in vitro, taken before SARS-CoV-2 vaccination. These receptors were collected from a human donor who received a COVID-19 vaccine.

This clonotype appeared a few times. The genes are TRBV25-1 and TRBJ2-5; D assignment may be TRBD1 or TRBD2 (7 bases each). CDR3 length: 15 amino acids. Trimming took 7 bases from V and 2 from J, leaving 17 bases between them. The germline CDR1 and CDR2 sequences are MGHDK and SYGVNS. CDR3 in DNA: TGTGCCAGCACCCGACAGGGAGGGGGTCAAGAGACCCAGTACTTC. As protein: CASTRQGGGQETQYF. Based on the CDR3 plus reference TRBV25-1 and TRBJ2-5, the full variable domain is EADIYQTPRYLVIGTGKKITLECSQTMGHDKMYWYQQDPGMELHLIHYSYGVNSTEKGDLSSESTVSRIRTEHFPLTLESARPSHTSQYLCASTRQGGGQETQYFGPGTRLLVL.

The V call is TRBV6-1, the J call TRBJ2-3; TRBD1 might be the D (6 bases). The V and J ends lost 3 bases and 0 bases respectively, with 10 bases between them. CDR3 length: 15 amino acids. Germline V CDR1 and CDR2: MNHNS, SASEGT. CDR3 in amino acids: CASSESGHSTDTQYF. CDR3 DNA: TGTGCCAGCAGTGAGTCGGGACACAGCACAGATACGCAGTATTTT.

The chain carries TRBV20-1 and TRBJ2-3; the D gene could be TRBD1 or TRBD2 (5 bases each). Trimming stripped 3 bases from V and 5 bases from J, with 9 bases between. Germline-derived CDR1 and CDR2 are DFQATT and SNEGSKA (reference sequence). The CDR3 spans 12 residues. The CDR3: CSASLRGDTQYF. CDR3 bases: TGCAGTGCTAGTTTGAGGGGAGATACGCAGTATTTT.

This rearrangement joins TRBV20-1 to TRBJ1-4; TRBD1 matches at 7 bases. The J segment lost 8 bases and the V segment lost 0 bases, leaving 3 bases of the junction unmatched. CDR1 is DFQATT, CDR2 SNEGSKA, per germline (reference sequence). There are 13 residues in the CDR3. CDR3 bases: TGCAGTGCTAGAGAAGACAGGGCCGAAAAACTGTTTTTT. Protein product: CSAREDRAEKLFF.

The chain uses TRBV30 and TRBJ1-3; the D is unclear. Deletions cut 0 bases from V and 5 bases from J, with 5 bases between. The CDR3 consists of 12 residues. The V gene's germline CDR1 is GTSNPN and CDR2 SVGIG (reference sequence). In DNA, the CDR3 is TGTGCCTGGAGTGTAACGAGAAACACCATATATTTT. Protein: CAWSVTRNTIYF.

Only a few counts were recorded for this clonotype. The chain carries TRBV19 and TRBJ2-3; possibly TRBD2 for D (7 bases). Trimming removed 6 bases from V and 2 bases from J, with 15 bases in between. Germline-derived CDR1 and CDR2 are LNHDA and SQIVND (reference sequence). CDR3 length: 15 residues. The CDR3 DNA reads TGTGCCAGTAGGCGTTCGGGGGGCACCACAGATACGCAGTATTTT. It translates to CASRRSGGTTDTQYF.

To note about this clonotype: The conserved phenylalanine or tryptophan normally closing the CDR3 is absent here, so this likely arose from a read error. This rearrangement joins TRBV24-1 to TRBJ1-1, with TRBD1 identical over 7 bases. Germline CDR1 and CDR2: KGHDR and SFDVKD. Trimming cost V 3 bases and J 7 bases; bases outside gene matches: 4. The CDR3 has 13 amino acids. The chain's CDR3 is CATSDEDRSEAFS. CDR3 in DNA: TGTGCCACCAGTGATGAGGACAGGAGTGAAGCTTTCTCT.

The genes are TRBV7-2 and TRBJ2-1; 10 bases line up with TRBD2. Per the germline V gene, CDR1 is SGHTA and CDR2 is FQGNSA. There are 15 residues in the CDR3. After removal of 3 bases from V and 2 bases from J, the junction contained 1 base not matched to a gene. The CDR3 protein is CASSFSGGTYNEQFF. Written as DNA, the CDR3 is TGTGCCAGCAGCTTTAGCGGGGGGACCTACAATGAGCAGTTCTTC.

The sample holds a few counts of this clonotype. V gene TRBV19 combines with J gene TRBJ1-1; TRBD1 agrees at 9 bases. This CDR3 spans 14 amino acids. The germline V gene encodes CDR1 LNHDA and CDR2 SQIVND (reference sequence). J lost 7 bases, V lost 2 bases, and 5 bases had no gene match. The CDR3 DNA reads TGTGCCAGTAGTATAAGGACAGGGGACGTTGAAGCTTTCTTT. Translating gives CASSIRTGDVEAFF. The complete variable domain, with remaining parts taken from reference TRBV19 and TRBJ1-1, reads DGGITQSPKYLFRKEGQNVTLSCEQNLNHDAMYWYRQDPGQGLRLIYYSQIVNDFQKGDIAEGYSVSREKKESFPLTVTSAQKNPTAFYLCASSIRTGDVEAFFGQGTRLTVV.

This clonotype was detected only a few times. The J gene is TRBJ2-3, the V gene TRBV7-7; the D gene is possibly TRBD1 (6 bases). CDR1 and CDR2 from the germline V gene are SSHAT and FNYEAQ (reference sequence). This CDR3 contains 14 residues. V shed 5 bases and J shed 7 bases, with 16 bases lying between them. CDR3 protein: CASSPLGGSNTQYF. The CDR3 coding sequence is TGTGCCAGCAGCCCCCTTGGGGGCTCGAATACGCAGTATTTT.

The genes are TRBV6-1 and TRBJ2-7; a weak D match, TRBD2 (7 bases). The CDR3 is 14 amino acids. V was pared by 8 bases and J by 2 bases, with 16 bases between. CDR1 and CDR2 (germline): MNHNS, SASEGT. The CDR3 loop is CASGGAEKPYEQYF. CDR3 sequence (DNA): TGTGCCAGCGGGGGGGCAGAAAAGCCCTACGAGCAGTACTTC.

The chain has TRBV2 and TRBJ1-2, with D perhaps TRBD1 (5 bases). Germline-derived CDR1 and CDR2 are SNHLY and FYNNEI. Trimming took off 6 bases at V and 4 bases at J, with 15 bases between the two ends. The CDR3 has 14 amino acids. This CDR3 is CASRGTGQGYGYTF. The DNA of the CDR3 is TGTGCCAGCAGGGGGACGGGCCAGGGCTATGGCTACACCTTC.

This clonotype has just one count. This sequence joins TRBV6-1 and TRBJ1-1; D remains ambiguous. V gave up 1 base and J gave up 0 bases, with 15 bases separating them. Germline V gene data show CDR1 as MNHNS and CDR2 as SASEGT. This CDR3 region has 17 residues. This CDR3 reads CASSEDRLVMLNTEAFF. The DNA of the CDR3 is TGTGCCAGCAGTGAAGACCGTTTGGTGATGCTGAACACTGAAGCTTTCTTT.

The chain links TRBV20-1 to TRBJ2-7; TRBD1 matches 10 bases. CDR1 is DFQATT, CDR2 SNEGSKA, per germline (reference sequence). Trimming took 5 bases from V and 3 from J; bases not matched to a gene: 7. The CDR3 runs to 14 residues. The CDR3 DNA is TGCAGTGCTGGACCGGGACAGGGGTTCTACGAGCAGTACTTC. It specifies CSAGPGQGFYEQYF.

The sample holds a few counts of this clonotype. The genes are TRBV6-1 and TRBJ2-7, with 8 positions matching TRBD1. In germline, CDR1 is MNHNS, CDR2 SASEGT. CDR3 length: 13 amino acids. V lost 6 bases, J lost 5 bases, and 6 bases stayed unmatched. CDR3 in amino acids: CASSSDRGDEQYF. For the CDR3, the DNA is TGTGCCAGCAGCTCCGACAGGGGTGACGAGCAGTACTTC.

DNA of the CDR3: TGTGCCAGCAGTTACTGGCAAGGGACCGGGGAGCTGTTTTTT. It yields the protein CASSYWQGTGELFF. The gene calls are TRBV6-5 and TRBJ2-2; D call uncertain. Germline assignment: CDR1 MNHEY and CDR2 SVGAGI. V lost 1 base and J lost 5, with 8 bases in between. This CDR3 comprises 14 residues.

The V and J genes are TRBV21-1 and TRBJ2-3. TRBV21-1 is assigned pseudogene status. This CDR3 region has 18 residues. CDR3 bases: TGTGCCAGCAGCTCTCACCGCACTGGGGTGTGGGACACAGATACGCAGTATTTT. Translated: CASSSHRTGVWDTDTQYF.

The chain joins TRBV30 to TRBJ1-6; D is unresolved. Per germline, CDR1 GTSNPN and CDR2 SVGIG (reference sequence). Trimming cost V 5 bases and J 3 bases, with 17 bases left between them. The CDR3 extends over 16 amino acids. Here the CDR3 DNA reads TGTGCCTGGGGCCTTGGGCAGGAGCTCTATAATTCACCCCTCCACTTT. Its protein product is CAWGLGQELYNSPLHF.

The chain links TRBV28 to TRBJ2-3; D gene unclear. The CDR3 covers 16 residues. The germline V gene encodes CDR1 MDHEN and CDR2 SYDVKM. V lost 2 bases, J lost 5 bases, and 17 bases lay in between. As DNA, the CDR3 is TGTGCCAGCAGTTTAATGGGTCTGGTGTTAGAAGATACGCAGTATTTT. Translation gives CASSLMGLVLEDTQYF. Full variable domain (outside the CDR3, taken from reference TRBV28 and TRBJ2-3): DVKVTQSSRYLVKRTGEKVFLECVQDMDHENMFWYRQDPGLGLRLIYFSYDVKMKEKGDIPEGYSVSREKKERFSLILESASTNQTSMYLCASSLMGLVLEDTQYFGPGTRLTVL.

The CDR3 loop reads CATRLSGYPYEQYF. As DNA, the CDR3 is TGTGCCACCAGGTTGAGCGGGTACCCCTACGAGCAGTACTTC. The chain is built from TRBV5-4 and TRBJ2-7, with D possibly TRBD2 on 6 matching bases. V lost 9 bases and J 2 bases, leaving 18 bases between the germline ends. From germline, CDR1 is SGHNT and CDR2 YYREEE (reference sequence). The CDR3 extends over 14 amino acids.

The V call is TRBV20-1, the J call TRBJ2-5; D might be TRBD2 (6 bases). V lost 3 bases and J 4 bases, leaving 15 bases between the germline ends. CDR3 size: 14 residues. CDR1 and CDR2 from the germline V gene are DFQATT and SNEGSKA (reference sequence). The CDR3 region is CSARVLAMGETQYF. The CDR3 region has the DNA TGCAGTGCTAGGGTCCTAGCGATGGGAGAGACCCAGTACTTC.

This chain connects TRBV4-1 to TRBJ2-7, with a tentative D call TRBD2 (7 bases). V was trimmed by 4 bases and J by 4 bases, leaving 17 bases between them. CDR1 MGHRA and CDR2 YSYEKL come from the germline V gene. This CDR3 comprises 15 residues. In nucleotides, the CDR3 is TGCGCCAGCAGCCGCGGCGGGGGCCTGGAATACGAGCAGTACTTC. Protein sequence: CASSRGGGLEYEQYF.

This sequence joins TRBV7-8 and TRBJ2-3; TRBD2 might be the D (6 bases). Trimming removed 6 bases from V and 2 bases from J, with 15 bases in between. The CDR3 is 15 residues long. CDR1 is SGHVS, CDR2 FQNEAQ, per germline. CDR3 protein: CASRQTSSYTDTQYF. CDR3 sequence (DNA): TGTGCCAGCAGACAAACTAGCTCTTACACAGATACGCAGTATTTT. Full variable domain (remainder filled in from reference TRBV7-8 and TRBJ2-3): GAGVSQSPRYKVAKRGQDVALRCDPISGHVSLFWYQQALGQGPEFLTYFQNEAQLDKSGLPSDRFFAERPEGSVSTLKIQRTQQEDSAVYLCASRQTSSYTDTQYFGPGTRLTVL.

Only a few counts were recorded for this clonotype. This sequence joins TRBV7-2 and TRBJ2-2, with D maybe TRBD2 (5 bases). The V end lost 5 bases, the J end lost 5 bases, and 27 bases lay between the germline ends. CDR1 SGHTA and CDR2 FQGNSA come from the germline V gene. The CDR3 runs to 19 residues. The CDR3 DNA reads TGTGCCAGCAGCCATCCCAAGAGCGGCAGGTCCTCCTCAACCGGGGAGCTGTTTTTT. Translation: CASSHPKSGRSSSTGELFF.

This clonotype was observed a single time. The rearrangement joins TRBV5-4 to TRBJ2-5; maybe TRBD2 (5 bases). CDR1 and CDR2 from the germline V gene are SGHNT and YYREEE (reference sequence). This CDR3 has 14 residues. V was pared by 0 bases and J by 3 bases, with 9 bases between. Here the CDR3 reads CASSLGGSKETQYF. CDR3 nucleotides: TGTGCCAGCAGCTTGGGAGGGTCGAAAGAGACCCAGTACTTC.

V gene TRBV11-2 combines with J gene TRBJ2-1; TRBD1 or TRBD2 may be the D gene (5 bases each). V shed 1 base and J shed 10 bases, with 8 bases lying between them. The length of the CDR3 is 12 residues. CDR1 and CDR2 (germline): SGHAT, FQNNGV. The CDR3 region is CASSLVRDEQFF. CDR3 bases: TGTGCCAGCAGCTTAGTTAGGGACGAGCAGTTCTTC.

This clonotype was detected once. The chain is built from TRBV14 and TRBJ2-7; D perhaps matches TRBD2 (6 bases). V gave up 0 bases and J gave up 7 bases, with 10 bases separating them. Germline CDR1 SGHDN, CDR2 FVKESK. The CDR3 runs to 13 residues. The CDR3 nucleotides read TGTGCCAGCAGCCAAGACGGGGCGGGAGAGCAGTACTTC. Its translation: CASSQDGAGEQYF.